This T cell receptor beta chain was sequenced in a study of metastatic and nonmetastatic thyroid tumors. Across the whole study: Repertoire comparisons spanned blood and tumor or nodule tissue from malignant and benign thyroid patients.

General study findings and limits: Reports indicated that malignant thyroid tumors showed significantly higher TCR beta diversity than benign nodules did, in blood and tumor.

Per the authors' pipeline: Built for papillary thyroid cancer, a distant-metastasis classifier drew on CDR3 differences across clinicopathological groups. TCRdb re-clonotyped the PCR reads via MiXCR. The V and J calls reflect TCRdb's pipeline rather than the authors' work. The data show some 25,000 clones, about 20% seen once. The entire patient cohort was treatment-naive prior to thyroid surgery. This clone rates as medium-sized. What it binds is not known. Trimming left V 6 bases short and J 0 bases short, with 15 bases between. Germline V gene data show CDR1 as MDHEN and CDR2 as SYDVKM. The CDR3 runs 15 residues.

Sample: blood. This TCR was recovered from a female donor with papillary thyroid cancer or a benign thyroid nodule (not recorded which). Some clones in this sample may be carry-over from other donors' samples. J is TRBJ2-7 and V is TRBV28; D gene uncertain. The CDR3 reads CASSSRLFYSYEQYF. CDR3 DNA sequence: TGTGCCAGCAGCAGCCGACTTTTTTACTCCTACGAGCAGTACTTC.